The clone carrying this TCR beta chain was detected ten times or more. This entry is derived from a study of CD8 T cells in ankylosing spondylitis. TCRdb redid the calling of the 5' RACE reads with MiXCR, one entry per CDR3 protein. The sample lists 150,000 to 200,000 distinct CDR3 sequences, around 13% occurring once. The CDR3 runs 15 residues. V shed 4 bases and J shed 3 bases, with 10 bases lying between them. Germline CDR1 is SEHNR and CDR2 is FQNEAQ (reference sequence). The chain combines TRBV7-9 with TRBJ2-6; D unresolved. The sequenced material came from blood, either unsorted or a sorted T cell fraction (not recorded which). The clonotype was recovered from a female donor with ankylosing spondylitis or in good health (not recorded which). The CDR3 nucleotides read TGTGCCAGCAGCTCGTCGGGTGGTGGGGCCAACGTCCTGACTTTC. Translation gives CASSSSGGGANVLTF.